The subject of this entry is one TCR beta chain. The table lists this clone with a count of one. The target of this receptor is not known. No base quality information exists; no much larger clone differs at one position. In the prospective study, participants were roughly 18 to 100 years old, resided in around 25 geographic areas of the United States, and were enrolled through a virtual design. Cohort assignment in the prospective study relied on participant-reported clinical history from a screening survey and a study questionnaire. Each participant in the prospective study had whole blood, serum and a nasopharyngeal or oropharyngeal swab collected by mobile phlebotomists. Over a roughly two-month period, participants in the prospective study had the option of providing additional blood draws and questionnaires. Before DNA extraction, prospective study blood samples were shipped either frozen or at room temperature.

CDR1 and CDR2 were assigned from the germline V gene as MGHRA and YSYEKL. At the junction V is shortened by 0 bases and J by 5 bases; bases outside the gene matches: 2. Counted from cysteine to phenylalanine, this CDR3 has 14 amino acids. CDR3 DNA only is kept here, 42 bases in frame from base 1. This sample was included in a study of blood T cell repertoires in COVID-19 (dated by TCRdb to the early 2020s). Concerning the study at large: Samples covering the acute and convalescent phases of COVID-19 were provided by collaborators in the United States, Italy and Spain. A freely available public database, intended as a resource for researchers studying the immune response to SARS-CoV-2, is where the repertoires were released. The material from the prospective study consisted of cDNA or gDNA derived from T cells, B-cell-depleted T cells, or PBMCs. The dataset comprised deeply sampled blood TCRbeta repertoires from subjects exposed to, actively infected with, or recovered from COVID-19. Where available, HLA class I and class II types were obtained from metadata supplied by the sample provider rather than from assay-based typing. The sample metadata nearly always contained a de-identified subject ID, COVID-19 status, age in years and sex. Samples were obtained from the ongoing ImmuneRACE study (first 160 participants) and from over 1,000 subjects provided by 6 global collaborators.

TCRbeta CDR3 regions were amplified from genomic DNA using the immunoSEQ Assay, a bias-controlled multiplex PCR. In the original analysis: Within the assay, amplification of reference gene primers was used to estimate how many nucleated cells each sample contained. Sequence reads were collapsed and filtered to measure the absolute abundance of every unique TCRbeta CDR3 rearrangement. For each sample, productive Simpson clonality was calculated as the square root of Simpson's diversity index across productive rearrangements. TCRdb re-hosts the immuneACCESS table, in-frame sequences only. Its copies lack some clones; in the studies checked, an unresolved V gene accounts for under half of them, and the cause for the rest is not known. The DNA gave D and trimming, while V, J and clone size come from that table. This sample comprises approximately 300,000 clones, around 90% of them detected only once. Of the sample, approximately 4.5% is held by the ten largest clones.

Here is what the overall study found, with its caveats: The quantity of clinical and demographic metadata differed by source and by participant and was supplied without curation.

The sequenced sample consisted of PBMCs or T cells enriched from blood (not recorded which). The V gene is TRBV4-1 and the J gene is TRBJ2-3, with 7 junctional bases fitting TRBD2. The receptor comes from a young woman with acute COVID-19. The CDR3 sequence is CASSQETSRDTQYF. The sequenced DNA: TGCGCCAGCAGCCAAGAGACTAGCCGAGATACGCAGTATTTT.